This T cell receptor (beta chain) emerged from a study of stem cell transplantation in POMP-related autoinflammatory disease. Background on the study: Pre-transplant patients had naive-skewed CD4+ T cells and few CD8+ T cells.

Clones were sequenced by immunoSEQ multiplex PCR, and TCRdb holds only the in-frame ones, with some missing. The table shows some 33,000 clones, with around 88% occurring only once. This clone was observed once. This CDR3 comprises 18 residues. Germline loops: CDR1 LNHNV, CDR2 YYDKDF (reference sequence). V was clipped by 1 base and J by 2 bases, with 18 bases between them. The source was CD4+ T cells from PBMCs, collected before stem cell transplantation. This receptor was obtained from a human donor with POMP-related autoinflammation and immune dysregulation (PRAID). This rearrangement joins TRBV15 to TRBJ1-3; perhaps TRBD1 as D (6 bases). CDR3 amino acids: CATSRAPGQTVTGNTIYF. In DNA, the CDR3 is TGTGCCACCAGCAGAGCACCCGGACAGACGGTTACTGGAAACACCATATATTTT.